The text below deals with one TCR beta chain. Its antigen remains unidentified. The source of the sample is a study of identical twins. Study results and limitations: Out-of-frame sharing of TCR alpha in monozygotic twins was underestimated by models. Zero-insertion results could be subject to partial confounding by invariant MAIT and iNKT cells.

Germline CDR1 reads MNHEY; CDR2 reads SVGAGI. CDR3 length: 15 residues. V shed 4 bases and J 1 base; nucleotides not matched to a gene: 6. Through template switching, a universal primer site was introduced, and the cDNA contained unique molecular identifiers. A single record per CDR3 protein comes from TCRdb applying MiXCR to the 5' RACE reads. The table has 400,000 to 500,000 distinct CDR3 sequences, about 18% seen once; the top ten hold around 12%. Sequenced sample: naive T cells sorted from blood. The sequence was obtained from a man aged 45-65 years in good health. J is TRBJ1-1 and V is TRBV6-5; TRBD1 agrees at 7 bases. CDR3 DNA sequence: TGTGCCAGCAGTTTTACCGACAGGGCGAACACTGAAGCTTTCTTT. Translating it yields CASSFTDRANTEAFF.